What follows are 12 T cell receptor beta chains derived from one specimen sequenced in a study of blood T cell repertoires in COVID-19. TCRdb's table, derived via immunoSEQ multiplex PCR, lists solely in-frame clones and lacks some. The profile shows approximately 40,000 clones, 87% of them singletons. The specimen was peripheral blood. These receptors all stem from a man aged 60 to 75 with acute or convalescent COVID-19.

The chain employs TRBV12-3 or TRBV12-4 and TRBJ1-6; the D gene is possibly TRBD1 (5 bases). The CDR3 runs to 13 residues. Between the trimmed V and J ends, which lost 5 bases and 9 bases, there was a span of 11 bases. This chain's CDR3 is CASSPDRPSPLHF. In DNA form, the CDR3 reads TGTGCCAGCAGTCCCGACAGACCTTCACCCCTCCACTTT.

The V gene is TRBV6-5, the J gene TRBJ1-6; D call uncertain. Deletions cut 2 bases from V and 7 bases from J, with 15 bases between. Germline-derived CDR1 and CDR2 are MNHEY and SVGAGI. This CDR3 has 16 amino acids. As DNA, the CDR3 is TGTGCCAGCAGTTACGATTTTGGAGGATCCAATTCACCCCTCCACTTT. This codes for CASSYDFGGSNSPLHF.

The CDR3 spells CASSLGLAVSYNEQFF. CDR3 sequence (DNA): TGTGCCAGCAGTCTAGGACTAGCAGTCTCCTACAATGAGCAGTTCTTC. The chain is built from TRBV6-4 and TRBJ2-1, with 8 bases matching TRBD2. There are 16 residues in the CDR3. Germline CDR1 and CDR2: MRHNA and SNTAGT. Trimming cost V 5 bases and J 0 bases; bases outside gene matches: 6.

The CDR3 region is CASSQLRDRGGYTF. The CDR3 DNA sequence: TGTGCCAGCAGCCAGCTCCGGGACAGGGGTGGCTACACCTTC. V is TRBV3-1 (or the pseudogene TRBV3-2) and J is TRBJ1-2, with 10 positions matching TRBD1. V gave up 3 bases and J gave up 7 bases; unmatched junction bases: 5. The CDR3 loop spans 14 amino acids. In germline, CDR1 is LGHDT, CDR2 YNNKEL (reference sequence).

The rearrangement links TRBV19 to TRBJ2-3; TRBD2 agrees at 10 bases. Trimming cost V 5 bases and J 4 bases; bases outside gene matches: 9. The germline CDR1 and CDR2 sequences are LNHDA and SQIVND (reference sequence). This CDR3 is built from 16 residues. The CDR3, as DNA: TGTGCCAGTAGTCAAACAGCGGGAGGGCCCCCAGATACGCAGTATTTT. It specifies CASSQTAGGPPDTQYF.

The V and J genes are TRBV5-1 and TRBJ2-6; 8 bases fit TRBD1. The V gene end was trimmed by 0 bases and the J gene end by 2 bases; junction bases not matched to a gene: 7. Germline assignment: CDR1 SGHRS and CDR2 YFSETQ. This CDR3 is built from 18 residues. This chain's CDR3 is CASSLEGQAVAGANVLTF. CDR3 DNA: TGCGCCAGCAGCTTGGAGGGACAGGCCGTCGCTGGGGCCAACGTCCTGACTTTC.

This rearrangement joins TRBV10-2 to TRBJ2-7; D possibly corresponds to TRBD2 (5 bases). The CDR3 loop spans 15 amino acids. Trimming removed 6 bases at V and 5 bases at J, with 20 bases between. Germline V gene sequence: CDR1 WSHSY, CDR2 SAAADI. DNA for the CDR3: TGCGCCAGCAGCGCACGGGTCGGGGAAGGGAACGAGCAGTACTTC. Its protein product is CASSARVGEGNEQYF.

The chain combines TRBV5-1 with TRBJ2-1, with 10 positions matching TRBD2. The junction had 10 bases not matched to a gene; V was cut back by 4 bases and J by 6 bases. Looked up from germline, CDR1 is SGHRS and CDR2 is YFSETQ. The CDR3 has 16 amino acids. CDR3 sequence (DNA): TGCGCCAGCAGCCTCTCCCTGAGCGGGAGGGGCAATGAGCAGTTCTTC. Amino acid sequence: CASSLSLSGRGNEQFF.

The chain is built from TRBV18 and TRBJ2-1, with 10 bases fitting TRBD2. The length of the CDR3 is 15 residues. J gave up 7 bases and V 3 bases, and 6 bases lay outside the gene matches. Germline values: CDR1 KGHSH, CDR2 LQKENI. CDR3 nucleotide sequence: TGTGCCAGCTCACCTCTAGCGGGAGAGGAAAATGAGCAGTTCTTC. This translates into CASSPLAGEENEQFF.

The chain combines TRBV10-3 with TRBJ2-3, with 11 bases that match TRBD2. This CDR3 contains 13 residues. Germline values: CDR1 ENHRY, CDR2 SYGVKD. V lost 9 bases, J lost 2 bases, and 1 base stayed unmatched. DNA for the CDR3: TGTGCCATTAGCGGGAGGGCCACAGATACGCAGTATTTT. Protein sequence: CAISGRATDTQYF.

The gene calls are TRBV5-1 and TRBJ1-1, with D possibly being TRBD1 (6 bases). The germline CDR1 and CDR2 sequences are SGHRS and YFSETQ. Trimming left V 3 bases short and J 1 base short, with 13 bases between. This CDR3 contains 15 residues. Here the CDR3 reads CASSSNTGRNTEAFF. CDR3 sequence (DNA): TGCGCCAGCAGCTCAAATACAGGGCGGAACACTGAAGCTTTCTTT.

The CDR3 region has the DNA TGTGCCAGCAGTGATCACGAGGGGGTAGGCTATGGCTACACCTTC. Translation gives CASSDHEGVGYGYTF. J is TRBJ1-2 and V is TRBV28, with D perhaps TRBD1 (6 bases). Germline values: CDR1 MDHEN, CDR2 SYDVKM. V was trimmed by 5 bases and J by 4 bases, leaving 17 bases between them. The CDR3 is 15 residues long.